This T cell receptor beta chain was found in a study of cytomegalovirus exposure and HLA in healthy donors (dated by TCRdb to the late 2010s). A note on the overall study: An earlier analysis of some 550 of the donors reported roughly 270 Gb of sequence data and around 120 million unique TCR beta sequences from about 200 million T cells. High-throughput TCR immunosequencing, statistical association of individual TCRs with disease status, and machine learning were combined to predict cytomegalovirus infection status. The number of typed donors differed by locus: 629-630 for A, B, C, DRB1 and DQB1; 522 for DQA1; about 600 for DPA1; and 400 to 480 for DPB1. Both class I and class II loci were covered by HLA typing, at four-digit resolution. Donor age, sex, ethnicity and CMV serostatus were compiled together with the repertoire data. Among 300 to 450 genotyped donors of the cohort, an average of approximately 230,000 unique TCR beta nucleotide sequences were sequenced per donor, roughly 18% of them non-productive. A separate validation cohort of roughly 120 different subjects was used in addition to the roughly 640-subject first cohort. All discovery cohort repertoires had been generated using a single sequencing platform. In the later analysis, no new phenotypic data were used to find candidate immune exposures; instead, reliance was placed on TCR beta sequences and their occurrence across donors. The study was designed to test whether signatures of past pathogen exposure could be identified by cataloging public T cell receptors. Among the roughly 370 genotyped donors, around 81% belonged to the genetic ancestry cluster associated with self-reported Caucasian donors. A later genetic analysis took genome-wide SNP genotypes for about three fifths of the roughly 670 donors and used that subset as a discovery cohort. The study profiled the T cell repertoires of under 700 subjects by immunosequencing and related them to cytomegalovirus serostatus. Around 320 gigabases of sequencing data and 80 million or so unique TCR sequences were included in an early release covering about 600 HLA-typed donors. Because of strong linkage in the cohort, roughly five DR-DQ haplotypes were treated as single units for association and clustering. A later analysis re-analyzed previously published TCR beta repertoires from 660 or so donors and added high-resolution HLA genotyping to study TCR occurrence patterns. An earlier analysis of fewer than 700 of the donors applied high-throughput TCR beta sequencing to assess whether each TCR beta V gene segment acted as functional or pseudogenic.

From a lookup of the germline V gene, CDR1 and CDR2 are SQVTM and ANQGSEA. Cut back by 3 bases and 1 base, the V and J ends lie 12 bases apart. From the cysteine through the phenylalanine, the CDR3 covers 14 amino acids. Only the CDR3 DNA stays, 42 bases, in frame from base 1. The investigation overall reported the following: According to a later analysis, most CMV-associated TCR beta chains appeared to be HLA-restricted, and the HLA associations seemed to be driven largely by CMV exposure. The 87-base-pair reads could not distinguish some IMGT-functional V segments, including TRBV6-2 and TRBV6-3, so those segments were excluded. CMV serostatus was the only immune exposure information available for the cohort. A cluster of highly shared sequence variants was judged likely to represent a technical artifact of the sequencing pipeline. Three of the identified cytomegalovirus-associated TCR beta chains were confirmed in vitro to be specific for cytomegalovirus antigens. Linkage disequilibrium might explain the correlated functional status among segregating V segments, but an unknown experimental factor could not be ruled out. The authors suggested that the approach could potentially be extended to other disease states and immunological phenotypes. According to a later analysis, TCR association rates differed among HLA loci, with DRB1 alleles showing the most associated TCRs and HLA-C alleles showing the fewest. A further reported finding was that TCR beta sequences accurately predicted the HLA-A and HLA-B alleles for most subjects in the first cohort. A later analysis associated about 17,000 TCR beta sequences with specific HLA alleles at a false discovery rate of 0.05. Approximately 16 rarely observed V segments, including chromosome 9 orphons, were excluded from the earlier analysis of almost 600 of the donors because counts were too low. A later analysis reported that several top co-occurrence clusters appeared linked to parvovirus B19, influenza, CMV and Epstein-Barr virus. V-gene and J-gene trimming of TCR beta chains was associated with a missense DCLRE1C variant in a later genetic analysis, and the association was replicated in an independent cohort. In an earlier analysis of about 600 of the donors, most TCR beta V segments appeared in productive rearrangements about 87% or about 30% of the time, broadly matching IMGT annotations. Because HLA typing was missing for some donors at each locus, association tests included only the typed subset. According to a later genetic analysis, donors in an Asian-associated ancestry cluster had fewer N-insertions in productive TCRs than the roughly 670-donor mean. The study listed around 160 TCR beta chains as associated with cytomegalovirus. Only TCR beta chains were sequenced in this cohort, and the absence of alpha or paired-chain data limited detectable features. The classifier was reported to diagnose cytomegalovirus status with high specificity and sensitivity in both the original cohort and the validation cohort. The presence/absence analyses assumed that sequencing depth was roughly uniform across donors, and that assumption may not be true. A later analysis found that HLA-associated TCR beta chains were more clonally expanded and had lower generation probabilities than equally common non-associated chains. Most TCR sequences were observed very rarely across donors, whereas some public TCRs were present in many individuals. Assigning TCR associations to individual alleles was difficult when HLA alleles, especially DR and DQ, strongly co-occurred.

Note on this clone: No cognate antigen has been identified for it. Within one base of it there is no much larger clone, and no base qualities were kept.

The library was generated by the immunoSEQ multiplex PCR assay. A mixture of 60 forward primers for TCR Vbeta segments and 13 reverse primers for TCR Jbeta segments was used in the multiplex PCR. Amplification of the CDR3 region of rearranged TCR beta genes was performed with a multiplex PCR assay on genomic DNA. The Illumina HiSeq System was used to sequence the amplified TCR beta libraries as 87-base-pair reads. As for the authors' bioinformatics: In a later analysis, tens of millions of unique TCR beta chains were counted across the approximately 620 repertoires, and about 9.9 million of these chains were shared by at least two donors. Raw reads were error-corrected and collapsed into unique sequences by a nearest-neighbor algorithm in which closely related sequences were merged to remove PCR and sequencing errors. V, D and J gene segments were assigned by aligning CDR3 sequences to IMGT reference sequences. Each retained sequence needed at least a six-nucleotide match to both a V gene segment and a J gene segment. Rearrangements were called productive when the CDR3 lacked stop codons and stayed in frame with V and J; all others were non-productive. Following IMGT convention, CDR3 was defined as the stretch from the second conserved V-encoded cysteine to the conserved J-encoded phenylalanine. Sequences without an unambiguous match to a single V gene segment were excluded from the earlier analysis of about 600 of the donors. An earlier analysis of some 500 of the donors classified V segments as functional when productive rearrangements were above 56.7% and as segregating when the standard deviation between donors was above 5%. A statistical classification framework was built to diagnose cytomegalovirus status from the catalog of TCR beta chain sequences. In a later analysis, TCR nucleotide sequences were compared against IMGT/GENE-DB human TR gene sequences so that V and J genes could be assigned. In a later analysis, CDR3 sequences and most-parsimonious VDJ recombination scenarios were assigned using the TCRdist pipeline. A later analysis defined each TCR beta chain by its CDR3 amino acid sequence plus V-gene family, and excluded reads lacking a unique V-gene family. As a way to deal with suspected cross-contamination and a sequencing artifact, a later analysis dropped 592 nucleotide sequences that were highly shared and had low generation probability. In a later analysis, a clonal expansion index was calculated for each public chain from normalized within-repertoire ranks of inferred template counts. In a later analysis, generation probabilities were computed with a VDJ recombination model fitted to out-of-frame rearrangements, and the resulting probabilities were checked against IGoR. A later analysis scored TCR-TCR, TCR-HLA and TCR-CMV co-occurrence with hypergeometric tests, applying a repertoire-size bias correction to TCR pairs. To estimate false discovery rates, a later analysis permuted the HLA or CMV assignments 20 times. In a later analysis, co-occurring TCRs were grouped with DBSCAN, and TCRdist sequence similarity was added when clustering was performed within HLA-allele-positive subsets. Repertoires with fewer than 30,000 or more than 120,000 public chains were left out of co-occurrence clustering, as were a few repertoires with anomalous nucleotide sharing. TCRdb's version of the immuneACCESS table is confined to in-frame rearrangements and falls short of the full clone set. An unresolved V gene accounts for under half of the shortfall where checked; the remainder is of unknown origin. The V and J calls and clone size were taken over from that table, and D and trimming were inferred from the DNA. This sample has more than 85,000 clones in its table, and approximately 80% of those were observed once. In total, the top ten clones hold 4.1% of the sample.

The cohort consisted of approximately 670 healthy bone marrow donors. All cohort members were sampled while nominally healthy, although unrecorded immune exposures were likely present. The donor tested CMV seropositive, placing the donor among the 290 or so seropositive members of the cohort. A peripheral blood sample was collected from each donor, and TCR beta sequencing was performed on peripheral blood mononuclear cells. The Qiagen DNeasy Blood Extraction Kit was used to extract genomic DNA from the blood cell samples. This chain joins TRBV29-1 to TRBJ2-5, with TRBD2 tentatively as D gene (6 bases match). Sequenced input: PBMCs. The TCR comes from a female donor in good health and CMV-seropositive. The base sequence is TGCAGCGTTGAGGACTACAGCGGCCAAGAGACCCAGTACTTC. Its product reads: CSVEDYSGQETQYF.